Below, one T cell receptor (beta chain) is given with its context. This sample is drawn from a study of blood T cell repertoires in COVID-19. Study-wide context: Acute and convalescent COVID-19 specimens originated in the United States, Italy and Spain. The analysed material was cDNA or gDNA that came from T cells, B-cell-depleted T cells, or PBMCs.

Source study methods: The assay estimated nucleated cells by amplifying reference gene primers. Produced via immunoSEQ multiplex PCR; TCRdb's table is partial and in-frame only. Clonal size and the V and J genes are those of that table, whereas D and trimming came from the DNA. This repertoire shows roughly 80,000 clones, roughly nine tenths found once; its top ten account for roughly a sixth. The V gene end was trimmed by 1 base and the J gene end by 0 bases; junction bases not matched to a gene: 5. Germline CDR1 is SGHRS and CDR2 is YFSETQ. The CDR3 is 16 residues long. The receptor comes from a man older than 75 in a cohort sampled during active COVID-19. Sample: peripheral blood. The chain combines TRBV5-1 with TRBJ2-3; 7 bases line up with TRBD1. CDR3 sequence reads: CASSLRTGLSTDTQYF. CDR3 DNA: TGCGCCAGCAGCTTGAGGACAGGACTGAGCACAGATACGCAGTATTTT.